The entry that follows covers one T cell receptor (beta chain) sequence. The antigen is undetermined. Primers included in the PCR were 60 Vbeta and 13 Jbeta primers. Only in-frame clones appear in the TCRdb table, and some are missing; sequencing was by immunoSEQ multiplex PCR. The sample has about 170,000 clones; 55% to 65% are singletons. The sample belongs to a study of cytomegalovirus exposure and HLA in healthy donors. Overall study context: The study placed 80% to 85% of its approximately 360 genotyped donors in the Caucasian-associated ancestry cluster.

Findings and limits, study-wide: When a later analysis was performed, an Asian-associated ancestry cluster reportedly had fewer N-insertions than the roughly 700-donor mean. TCR beta sequences numbering roughly 18,000 were associated with HLA alleles at 0.05 false discovery rate in a later analysis. Prediction of most subjects' HLA-A and HLA-B alleles by TCR beta sequences was reportedly accurate.

The CDR3 extends over 10 amino acids. The germline V gene encodes CDR1 DFQATT and CDR2 SNEGSKA (reference sequence). The V gene lost 6 bases and the J gene lost 2 bases, with 4 bases spanning the gap. The sequenced sample was PBMCs. The chain carries TRBV20-1 and TRBJ2-5; D remains unclear. This TCR came from a man in his forties in good health and CMV-seronegative. The CDR3 DNA follows: TGCAGTGCCTTGCAAGAGACCCAGTACTTC. This sequence encodes CSALQETQYF.